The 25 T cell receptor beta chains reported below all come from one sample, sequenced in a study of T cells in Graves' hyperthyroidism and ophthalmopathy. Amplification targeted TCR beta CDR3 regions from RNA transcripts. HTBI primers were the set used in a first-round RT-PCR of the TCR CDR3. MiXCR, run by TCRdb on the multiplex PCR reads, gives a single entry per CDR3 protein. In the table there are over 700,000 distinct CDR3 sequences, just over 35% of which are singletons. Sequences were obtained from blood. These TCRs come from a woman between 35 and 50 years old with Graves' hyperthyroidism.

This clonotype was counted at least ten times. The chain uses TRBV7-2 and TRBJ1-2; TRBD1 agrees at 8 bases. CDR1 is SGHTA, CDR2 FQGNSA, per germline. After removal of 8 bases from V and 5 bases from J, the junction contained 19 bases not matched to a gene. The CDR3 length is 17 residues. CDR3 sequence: CASSFSQGALLGYGYTF. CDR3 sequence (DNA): TGTGCCAGCTCCTTTTCCCAGGGGGCGCTTTTGGGGTATGGCTACACCTTC.

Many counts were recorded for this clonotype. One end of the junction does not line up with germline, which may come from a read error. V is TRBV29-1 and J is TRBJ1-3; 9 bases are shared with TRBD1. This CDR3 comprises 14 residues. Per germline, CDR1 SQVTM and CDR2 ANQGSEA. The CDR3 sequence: CSVLTAGQGEYHIF. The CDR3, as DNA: TGCAGCGTTCTCACGGCGGGACAGGGTGAATACCATATCTTT.

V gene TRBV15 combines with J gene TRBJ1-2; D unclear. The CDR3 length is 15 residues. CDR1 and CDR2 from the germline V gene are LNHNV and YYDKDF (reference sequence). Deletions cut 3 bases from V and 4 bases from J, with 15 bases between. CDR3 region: CATSRGLGSAYGYTF. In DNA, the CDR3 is TGTGCCACCAGCAGGGGCTTAGGGTCGGCCTATGGCTACACCTTC.

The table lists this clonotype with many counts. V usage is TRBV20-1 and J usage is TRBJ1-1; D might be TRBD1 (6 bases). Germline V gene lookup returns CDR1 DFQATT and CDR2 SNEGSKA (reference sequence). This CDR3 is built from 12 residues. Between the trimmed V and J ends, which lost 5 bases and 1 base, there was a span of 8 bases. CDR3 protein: CSAVRGNTEAFF. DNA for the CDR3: TGCAGTGCTGTCAGGGGGAACACTGAAGCTTTCTTT.

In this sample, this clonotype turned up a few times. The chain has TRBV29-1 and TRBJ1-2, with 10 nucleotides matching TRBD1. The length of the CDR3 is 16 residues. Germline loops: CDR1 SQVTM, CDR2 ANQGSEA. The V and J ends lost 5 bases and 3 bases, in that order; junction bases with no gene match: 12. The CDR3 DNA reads TGCAGCGTTAGACCGAAACCCGGGACAGGGGACTATGGCTACACCTTC. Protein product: CSVRPKPGTGDYGYTF.

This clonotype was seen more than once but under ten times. In DNA, the CDR3 is TGTGCCAGCAGCTTAGCCCTCGTTGCTGGCTCCTACGAGCAGTACTTC. Amino acids: CASSLALVAGSYEQYF. The rearrangement links TRBV11-2 to TRBJ2-7, with no clear D. Trimming pared 1 base from V and 0 bases from J, leaving 13 bases between. CDR1 and CDR2 (germline): SGHAT, FQNNGV. The CDR3 loop spans 16 amino acids.

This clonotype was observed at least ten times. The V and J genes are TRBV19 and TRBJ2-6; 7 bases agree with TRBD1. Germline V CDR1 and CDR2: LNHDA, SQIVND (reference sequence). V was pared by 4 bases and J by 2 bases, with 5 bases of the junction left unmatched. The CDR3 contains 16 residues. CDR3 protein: CASSTRDRPGANVLTF. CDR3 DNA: TGTGCCAGTAGTACCCGGGACAGACCTGGGGCCAACGTCCTGACTTTC.

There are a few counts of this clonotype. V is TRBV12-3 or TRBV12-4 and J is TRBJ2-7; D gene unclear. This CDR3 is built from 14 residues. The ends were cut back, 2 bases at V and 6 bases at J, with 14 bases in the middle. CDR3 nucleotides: TGTGCCAGCAGTTTAAGTAGTGGGGTCCTCGAGCAGTACTTC. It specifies CASSLSSGVLEQYF.

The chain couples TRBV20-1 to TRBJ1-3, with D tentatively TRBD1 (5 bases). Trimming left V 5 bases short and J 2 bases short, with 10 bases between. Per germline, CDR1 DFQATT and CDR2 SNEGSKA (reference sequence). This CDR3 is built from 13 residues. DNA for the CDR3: TGCAGTGCTCAAGGACACGCTGGAAACACCATATATTTT. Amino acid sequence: CSAQGHAGNTIYF.

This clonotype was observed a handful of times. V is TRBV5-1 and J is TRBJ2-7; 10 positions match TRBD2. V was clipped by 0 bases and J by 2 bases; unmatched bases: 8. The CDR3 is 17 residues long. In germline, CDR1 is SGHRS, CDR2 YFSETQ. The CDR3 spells CASSLALAGAGTYEQYF. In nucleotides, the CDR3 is TGCGCCAGCAGCTTGGCGCTAGCGGGAGCGGGGACCTACGAGCAGTACTTC.

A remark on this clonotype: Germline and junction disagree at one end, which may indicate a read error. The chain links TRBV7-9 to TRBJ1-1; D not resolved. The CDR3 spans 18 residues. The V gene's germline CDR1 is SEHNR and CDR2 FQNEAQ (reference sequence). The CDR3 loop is CASSLEPGWGFENTEAFF. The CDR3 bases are TGCGCCAGCAGCCTAGAGCCGGGGTGGGGATTCGAGAACACTGAAGCTTTCTTT.

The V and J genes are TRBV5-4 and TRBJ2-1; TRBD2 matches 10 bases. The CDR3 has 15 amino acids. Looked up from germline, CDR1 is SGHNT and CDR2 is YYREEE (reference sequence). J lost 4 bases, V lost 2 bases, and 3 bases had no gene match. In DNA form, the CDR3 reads TGTGCCAGCAGCTTCACTAGCGGGGAGTACAATGAGCAGTTCTTC. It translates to CASSFTSGEYNEQFF.

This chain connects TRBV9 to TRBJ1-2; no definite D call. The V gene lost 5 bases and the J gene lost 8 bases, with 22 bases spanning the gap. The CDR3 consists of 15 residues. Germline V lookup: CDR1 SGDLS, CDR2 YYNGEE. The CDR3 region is CASSLGLLSPGGYTF. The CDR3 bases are TGTGCCAGCAGTTTAGGTTTGTTGTCTCCCGGCGGCTACACCTTC.

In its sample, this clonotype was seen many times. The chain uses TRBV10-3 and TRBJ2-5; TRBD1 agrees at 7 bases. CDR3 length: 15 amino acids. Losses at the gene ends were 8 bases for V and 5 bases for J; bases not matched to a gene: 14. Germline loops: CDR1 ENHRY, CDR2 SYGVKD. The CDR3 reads CAIGASKQGSETQYF. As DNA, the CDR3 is TGTGCCATCGGAGCCTCGAAACAGGGGTCGGAGACCCAGTACTTC.

CDR3 DNA: TGCAGTGCTAGTGACACTAGCGGGACGGAGACCCAGTACTTC. Protein product: CSASDTSGTETQYF. The chain is built from TRBV20-1 and TRBJ2-5; the match to TRBD2 covers 10 bases. Looked up from germline, CDR1 is DFQATT and CDR2 is SNEGSKA (reference sequence). The CDR3 loop spans 14 amino acids. V was pared by 3 bases and J by 5 bases, with 6 bases of the junction left unmatched.

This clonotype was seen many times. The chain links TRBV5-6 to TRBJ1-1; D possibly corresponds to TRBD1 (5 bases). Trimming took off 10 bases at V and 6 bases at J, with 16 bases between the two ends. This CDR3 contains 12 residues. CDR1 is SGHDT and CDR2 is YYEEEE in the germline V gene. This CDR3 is CASRGLKAEAFF. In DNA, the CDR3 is TGTGCCTCACGGGGCCTCAAGGCTGAAGCTTTCTTT.

The CDR3 protein is CASSLASRWNTEAFF. The CDR3 DNA reads TGTGCCAGCAGTTTGGCAAGTCGGTGGAACACTGAAGCTTTCTTT. V gene TRBV6-6 combines with J gene TRBJ1-1; D gene ambiguous. Germline assignment: CDR1 MNHNY and CDR2 SVGAGI (reference sequence). This CDR3 is 15 amino acids long. Trimming left V 4 bases short and J 1 base short, with 13 bases between.

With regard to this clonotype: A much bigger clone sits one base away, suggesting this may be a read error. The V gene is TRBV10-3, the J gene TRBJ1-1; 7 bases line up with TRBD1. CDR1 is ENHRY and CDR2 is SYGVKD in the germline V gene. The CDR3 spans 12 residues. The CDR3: CAISYTTGFRVF. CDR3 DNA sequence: TGTGCCATCAGTTATACGACAGGGTTTCGTGTCTTT.

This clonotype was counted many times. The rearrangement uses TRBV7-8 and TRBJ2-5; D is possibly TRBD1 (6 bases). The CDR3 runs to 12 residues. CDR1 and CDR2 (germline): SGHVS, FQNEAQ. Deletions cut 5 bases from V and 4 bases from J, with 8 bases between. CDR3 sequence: CASSRTAETQYF. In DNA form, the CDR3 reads TGTGCCAGCAGCAGGACAGCAGAGACCCAGTACTTC.

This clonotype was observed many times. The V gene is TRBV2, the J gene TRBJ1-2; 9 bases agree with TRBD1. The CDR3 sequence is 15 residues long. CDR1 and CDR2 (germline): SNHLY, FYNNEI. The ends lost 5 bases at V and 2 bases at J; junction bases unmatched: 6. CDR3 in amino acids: CASSRPGTGNYGYTF. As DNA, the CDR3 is TGTGCCAGCAGTCGTCCCGGGACAGGGAACTATGGCTACACCTTC.

CDR3 DNA sequence: TGTGCCAGCAGCGTAGACGCACGTAAGAACACTGAAGCTTTCTTT. Protein: CASSVDARKNTEAFF. The J gene is TRBJ1-1, the V gene TRBV9; D call uncertain. V shed 0 bases and J shed 1 base, with 10 bases lying between them. This CDR3 contains 15 residues. CDR1 SGDLS and CDR2 YYNGEE come from the germline V gene.

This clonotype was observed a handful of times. The CDR3 DNA reads TGTGCCAGCACGGGCGCTGGAAACACCATATATTTT. Its protein product is CASTGAGNTIYF. This sequence joins TRBV12-3 or TRBV12-4 and TRBJ1-3; D not certain. Trimming removed 7 bases at V and 2 bases at J, with 6 bases between. The CDR3 loop spans 12 amino acids.

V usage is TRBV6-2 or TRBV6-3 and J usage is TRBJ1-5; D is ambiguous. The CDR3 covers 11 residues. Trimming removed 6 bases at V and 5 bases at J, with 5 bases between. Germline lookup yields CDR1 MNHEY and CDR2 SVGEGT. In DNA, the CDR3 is TGTGCCAGCAGAATTTATCAGCCCCAGCATTTT. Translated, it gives CASRIYQPQHF.

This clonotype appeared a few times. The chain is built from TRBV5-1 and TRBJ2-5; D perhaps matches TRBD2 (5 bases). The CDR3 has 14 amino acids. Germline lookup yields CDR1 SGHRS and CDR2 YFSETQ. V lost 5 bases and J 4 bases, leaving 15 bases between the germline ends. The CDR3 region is CASSVLGGGETQYF. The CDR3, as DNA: TGCGCCAGCAGTGTCCTTGGAGGTGGAGAGACCCAGTACTTC.

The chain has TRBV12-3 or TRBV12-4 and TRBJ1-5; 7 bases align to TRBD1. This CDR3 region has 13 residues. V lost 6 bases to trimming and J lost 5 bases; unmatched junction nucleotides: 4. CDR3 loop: CASSTGEDQPQHF. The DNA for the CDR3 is TGTGCCAGCAGCACAGGGGAGGATCAGCCCCAGCATTTT.